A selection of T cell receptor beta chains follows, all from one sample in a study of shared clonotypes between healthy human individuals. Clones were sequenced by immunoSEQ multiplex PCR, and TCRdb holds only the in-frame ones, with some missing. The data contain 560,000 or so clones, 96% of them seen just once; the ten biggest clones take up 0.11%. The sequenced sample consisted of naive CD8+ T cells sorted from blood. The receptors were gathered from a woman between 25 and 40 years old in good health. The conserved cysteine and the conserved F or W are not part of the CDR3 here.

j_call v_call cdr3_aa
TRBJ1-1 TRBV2 ASWSTEAF
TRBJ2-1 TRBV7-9 GSVGLAGVVQF
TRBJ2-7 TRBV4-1 ASSQDGVLGLAGSRPFYEQY
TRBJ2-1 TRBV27 ASSLGVDEQF
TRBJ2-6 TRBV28 ASSFVPGANVLT
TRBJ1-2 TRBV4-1 ASSQPGQGAYGYT
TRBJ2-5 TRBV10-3 AIMTDGGVTQY
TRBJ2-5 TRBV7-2 ASSQTSGQETQY
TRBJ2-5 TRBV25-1 ASSEYGTADHQETQY
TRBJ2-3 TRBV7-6 ASSPEASGRADTQY
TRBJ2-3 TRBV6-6 ASSYASGTSTDTQY
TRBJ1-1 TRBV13 ASSVDRRNTEAF
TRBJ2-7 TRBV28 ASSFVRGSKEQY
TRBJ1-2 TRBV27 ASSLFGGAHGYT
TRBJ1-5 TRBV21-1 ATDLNRFFNQPQH
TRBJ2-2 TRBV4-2 ASSQEGLNTGELF